Sequencing of this T cell receptor (beta chain) was carried out in a study of blood T cell repertoires in COVID-19. Overall study: COVID-19 samples collected from the United States, Italy and Spain covered acute and convalescent phases. In each case, the material was cDNA or gDNA derived from T cells, B-cell-depleted T cells, or PBMCs.

The CDR3 consists of 14 residues. The junction had 3 bases not matched to a gene; V was cut back by 2 bases and J by 2 bases. Germline V gives CDR1 SGHRS, CDR2 YFSETQ. Original analysis: The assay estimated nucleated cells by amplifying reference gene primers. Using immunoSEQ multiplex PCR, the repertoire was profiled, and TCRdb retains in-frame clones only, with some absent. D and trimming come from the DNA, and the V and J calls and clone size come from that table. The sample has approximately 250,000 clones; approximately 90% are singletons. V is TRBV5-1 and J is TRBJ2-5; TRBD1 matches at 7 bases. This receptor was identified in a man aged 25 to 40 who had recovered from COVID-19. Specimen: peripheral blood. CDR3 DNA sequence: TGCGCCAGCAGCTTCACAGGGGAACAAGAGACCCAGTACTTC. Encoded protein: CASSFTGEQETQYF.